Following are 21 T cell receptor beta chains from one sample sequenced in a study of T cell repertoires in cytomegalovirus infection. TCRdb recomputed calls from the reads with MiXCR, one row per CDR3 protein. Counted here are under 600,000 distinct CDR3 sequences, 16% occurring once; the ten biggest clones make up 20% to 30%. Sequencing was done on a sample of CD8+ T cells from PBMCs. All receptors come from a human donor in good health (CMV status not recorded). Some clones in this sample may be carry-over from other donors' samples.

Only a few counts were recorded for this clonotype. The V gene is TRBV28, the J gene TRBJ1-2; D gene uncertain. The CDR3 has 14 amino acids. In germline, CDR1 is MDHEN, CDR2 SYDVKM. V was shortened by 3 bases and J by 4 bases, with 12 bases between the two germline ends. The CDR3 region is CASSFRSSFYGYTF. CDR3 DNA: TGTGCCAGCAGTTTCCGGTCTAGTTTCTATGGCTACACCTTC.

This clonotype has more than one count but fewer than ten. V and J are TRBV12-3 or TRBV12-4 and TRBJ1-4; 8 bases are a match to TRBD1. Unmatched junction bases numbered 11, after V lost 5 bases and J lost 3 bases. CDR3 size: 17 residues. The CDR3 sequence is CASSPPSRTGPNEKLFF. In nucleotides, the CDR3 is TGTGCCAGCAGTCCCCCATCGCGGACAGGGCCTAATGAAAAACTGTTTTTT.

The chain is built from TRBV7-9 and TRBJ2-7; 8 positions agree with TRBD1. The CDR3 has 15 residues. CDR1 is SEHNR, CDR2 FQNEAQ, per germline (reference sequence). V lost 5 bases, J lost 0 bases, and 6 bases stayed unmatched. CDR3 region: CASSLRTGRSYEQYF. CDR3 DNA: TGTGCCAGCAGCCTTCGGACAGGGCGCTCCTACGAGCAGTACTTC.

The table lists this clonotype with many counts. The V and J genes are TRBV7-9 and TRBJ2-1; D gene uncertain. V dropped 6 bases and J dropped 3 bases, with 15 bases sitting between them. The germline V gene encodes CDR1 SEHNR and CDR2 FQNEAQ (reference sequence). The CDR3 consists of 15 residues. CDR3 in DNA: TGTGCCAGCAGTCCAAAACTGGACCGCTACAATGAGCAGTTCTTC. It is translated as CASSPKLDRYNEQFF.

This clonotype was observed a handful of times. The CDR3 DNA sequence: TGTGCCAGCAGCCAATCCGCTGTCGGTCAGCCCCAGCATTTT. The encoded protein is CASSQSAVGQPQHF. The rearrangement uses TRBV3-1 and TRBJ1-5, with D unclear. V was trimmed by 2 bases and J by 6 bases, leaving 11 bases between them. Germline assignment: CDR1 LGHDT and CDR2 YNNKEL (reference sequence). CDR3 length: 14 residues.

The chain links TRBV28 to TRBJ2-5; maybe TRBD2 (6 bases). V gave up 5 bases and J gave up 2 bases, with 9 bases separating them. CDR1 and CDR2 from the germline V gene are MDHEN and SYDVKM. CDR3 length: 13 amino acids. CDR3 DNA sequence: TGTGCCAGCAGTACGACTAGTCAAGAGACCCAGTACTTC. This gives the protein CASSTTSQETQYF.

The CDR3, as DNA: TGTGCCAGCACGTCGGGGGCCGTCGAGCAGTACTTC. Amino acids: CASTSGAVEQYF. The chain joins TRBV2 to TRBJ2-7; the D gene could be TRBD1 or TRBD2 (6 bases each). In germline, CDR1 is SNHLY, CDR2 FYNNEI. The CDR3 spans 12 residues. Trimming pared 7 bases from V and 6 bases from J, leaving 13 bases between.

This clonotype appeared many times. The J gene is TRBJ1-5, the V gene TRBV27, with a possible D match to TRBD1 (5 bases). Germline V gene sequence: CDR1 MNHEY, CDR2 SMNVEV (reference sequence). Trimming stripped 8 bases from V and 6 bases from J, with 17 bases between. This CDR3 is built from 14 residues. For the CDR3, the DNA is TGTGCCAGCGGGAATGGGGACTACAGTCAGCCCCAGCATTTT. As protein: CASGNGDYSQPQHF.

Only a few counts were recorded for this clonotype. The chain couples TRBV14 to TRBJ1-2; 7 bases fit TRBD1. V lost 3 bases, J lost 3 bases, and 7 bases stayed unmatched. The CDR3 has 15 residues. Germline CDR1 and CDR2: SGHDN and FVKESK. The CDR3: CASSHSDRQYYGYTF. CDR3 in DNA: TGTGCCAGCAGCCACTCGGACAGGCAGTACTATGGCTACACCTTC.

About this clonotype: Since no conserved phenylalanine or tryptophan closes the CDR3, a read error is the likely cause. V gene TRBV19 combines with J gene TRBJ1-5, with D unclear. From germline, CDR1 is LNHDA and CDR2 SQIVND (reference sequence). V was cut by 6 bases and J by 0 bases, with 9 bases left in between. The CDR3 is made up of 14 amino acids. The CDR3 DNA is TGTGCCAGTAGCCACAGCTATAGCAATCAGCCCCAGCATTCT. It codes for CASSHSYSNQPQHS.

This clonotype was observed many times. The chain recombines TRBV11-2 with TRBJ2-1; D assignment may be TRBD1 or TRBD2 (5 bases each). The CDR3 extends over 12 amino acids. The germline V gene has CDR1 SGHAT and CDR2 FQNNGV. The V and J ends lost 8 bases and 7 bases respectively, with 12 bases between them. Written as DNA, the CDR3 is TGTGCCAGCTTGGGACCCGGGAATGAGCAGTTCTTC. Translated: CASLGPGNEQFF.

This clonotype was found many times. The DNA for the CDR3 is TGTGCCAGCAGTATAGGCTACAGGGGGCTGAGGTATGGCTACACCTTC. This codes for CASSIGYRGLRYGYTF. The chain links TRBV27 to TRBJ1-2, with TRBD1 identical over 9 bases. Germline values: CDR1 MNHEY, CDR2 SMNVEV (reference sequence). The CDR3 is 16 residues long. V dropped 5 bases and J dropped 5; count of bases not matched to a gene: 12.

This clonotype was seen more than once but under ten times. The chain uses TRBV3-1 and TRBJ2-7, with D maybe TRBD2 (6 bases). This CDR3 has 14 amino acids. Trimming left V 4 bases short and J 3 bases short, with 13 bases between. Germline CDR1 LGHDT, CDR2 YNNKEL (reference sequence). In DNA, the CDR3 is TGTGCCAGCAGCCCCGCGGGACGGGACTACGAGCAGTACTTC. Translated: CASSPAGRDYEQYF.

Ten or more counts support this clonotype. The chain carries TRBV24-1 and TRBJ1-3; weak D call: TRBD1 (5 bases). Looked up from germline, CDR1 is KGHDR and CDR2 is SFDVKD. CDR3 length: 12 amino acids. The V end was cut by 6 bases, the J end by 10 bases, with 12 bases between. DNA for the CDR3: TGTGCCACCAGTACGGGGGAGTGGACCATATATTTT. The encoded protein is CATSTGEWTIYF.

This clonotype was seen more than once but under ten times. The chain carries TRBV19 and TRBJ2-5; D might be TRBD1 or TRBD2, each matching 6 bases. The CDR3 sequence is 14 residues long. Trimming left V 7 bases short and J 2 bases short, with 14 bases between. CDR1 and CDR2 from the germline V gene are LNHDA and SQIVND (reference sequence). CDR3 protein: CASMDLGGQETQYF. The DNA for the CDR3 is TGTGCCAGTATGGATCTAGGGGGGCAAGAGACCCAGTACTTC.

The gene calls are TRBV5-3 and TRBJ2-7, with D tentatively TRBD1 (5 bases). TRBV5-3 carries the ORF label, with uncertain function. The V end was cut by 8 bases, the J end by 6 bases, with 21 bases between. The CDR3 runs 14 residues. CDR3 DNA: TGTGCCAGCAGGAATCAAGGGGCAGCCTTCGAGCAGTACTTC. The encoded protein is CASRNQGAAFEQYF.

The chain recombines TRBV29-1 with TRBJ1-2; D is possibly TRBD1 (6 bases). V dropped 6 bases and J dropped 2 bases, with 13 bases sitting between them. CDR1 and CDR2 from the germline V gene are SQVTM and ANQGSEA. This CDR3 has 13 amino acids. The CDR3 DNA is TGCAGCGTCAGGGACACCCAGAACTATGGCTACACCTTC. Translating it yields CSVRDTQNYGYTF.

This clonotype was recorded many times. The CDR3 here is CASSLSAAAQAAKNIQYF. Written as DNA, the CDR3 is TGTGCCAGCAGCTTAAGCGCGGCCGCACAAGCGGCCAAAAACATTCAGTACTTC. The chain uses TRBV7-9 and TRBJ2-4; unclear D gene. Deletions cut 2 bases from V and 1 base from J, with 18 bases between. The V gene's germline CDR1 is SEHNR and CDR2 FQNEAQ (reference sequence). The CDR3 runs 18 residues. Drawing the rest from reference TRBV7-9 and TRBJ2-4, the complete variable domain is DTGVSQNPRHKITKRGQNVTFRCDPISEHNRLYWYRQTLGQGPEFLTYFQNEAQLEKSRLLSDRFSAERPKGSFSTLEIQRTEQGDSAMYLCASSLSAAAQAAKNIQYFGAGTRLSVL.

This clonotype was recorded a few times. The V gene is TRBV28, the J gene TRBJ1-5; TRBD1 agrees at 8 bases. CDR1 and CDR2 (germline): MDHEN, SYDVKM. This CDR3 has 16 residues. The trim removed 3 bases at V and 6 bases at J, leaving 10 bases unmatched. Written as DNA, the CDR3 is TGTGCCAGCAGTTTTCCCCGGCAGGGGGCGGCTCAGCCCCAGCATTTT. Amino acids: CASSFPRQGAAQPQHF. The full variable domain, its missing parts supplied by reference TRBV28 and TRBJ1-5, is DVKVTQSSRYLVKRTGEKVFLECVQDMDHENMFWYRQDPGLGLRLIYFSYDVKMKEKGDIPEGYSVSREKKERFSLILESASTNQTSMYLCASSFPRQGAAQPQHFGDGTRLSIL.

The chain combines TRBV7-9 with TRBJ1-2; no definite D call. Germline-derived CDR1 and CDR2 are SEHNR and FQNEAQ (reference sequence). The CDR3 consists of 15 residues. Trimming cost V 4 bases and J 2 bases, with 14 bases left between them. CDR3 DNA sequence: TGTGCCAGCAGCTCGACGCCGGGCAGAAACTATGGCTACACCTTC. Translated, it gives CASSSTPGRNYGYTF. The whole variable domain, filled in from reference TRBV7-9 and TRBJ1-2, reads DTGVSQNPRHKITKRGQNVTFRCDPISEHNRLYWYRQTLGQGPEFLTYFQNEAQLEKSRLLSDRFSAERPKGSFSTLEIQRTEQGDSAMYLCASSSTPGRNYGYTFGSGTRLTVV.

This clonotype has only a few counts. CDR3 in DNA: TGTGCCAGCAGTTACAGGGGGCTCGAGCAGTACTTC. Translation gives CASSYRGLEQYF. The V gene is TRBV27, the J gene TRBJ2-7; 9 nucleotides match TRBD1. CDR1 is MNHEY, CDR2 SMNVEV, per germline (reference sequence). The V gene end was trimmed by 4 bases and the J gene end by 6 bases; junction bases not matched to a gene: 1. This CDR3 region has 12 residues.